The 22 T cell receptor beta chains below all came from one sample that was sequenced in a study of T cell responses to AZD1222 COVID-19 vaccine. TCRdb keeps only in-frame clones here, not all; method: immunoSEQ multiplex PCR. The sample consists of more than 110,000 clones, 85% to 95% of them appearing once. Sequenced material: peripheral blood, taken on day 0 of AZD1222 vaccination. The receptor source for this set is an adult in good health.

This clone was seen once. The V call is TRBV7-2, the J call TRBJ2-1, with D tentatively TRBD2 (6 bases). V dropped 5 bases and J dropped 7 bases, with 15 bases sitting between them. In germline, CDR1 is SGHTA, CDR2 FQGNSA. The CDR3 is 14 amino acids. The DNA of the CDR3 is TGTGCCAGCAGCCTCCGGGACGGGAGAAATGAGCAGTTCTTC. Its protein product is CASSLRDGRNEQFF.

This clone was recorded once. The V and J genes are TRBV7-6 and TRBJ1-4; D gene unclear. This CDR3 has 15 residues. CDR1 is SGHVS and CDR2 is FNYEAQ in the germline V gene. V gave up 5 bases and J gave up 3 bases, with 13 bases separating them. Written as DNA, the CDR3 is TGTGCCAGCAGCCTCACCGGGATGGCTAATGAAAAACTGTTTTTT. It encodes CASSLTGMANEKLFF.

CDR3 region: CASSEAGGGVEKLFF. As DNA, the CDR3 is TGTGCCAGCAGTGAAGCGGGAGGGGGTGTTGAAAAACTGTTTTTT. The chain is built from TRBV6-1 and TRBJ1-4, with D possibly matching TRBD1 (6 bases). The CDR3 has 15 amino acids. CDR1 is MNHNS and CDR2 is SASEGT in the germline V gene. V was clipped by 0 bases and J by 7 bases, with 12 bases between them.

The gene calls are TRBV5-1 and TRBJ1-2, with D maybe TRBD1 (5 bases). Germline values: CDR1 SGHRS, CDR2 YFSETQ. This CDR3 has 15 amino acids. V lost 2 bases, J lost 4 bases, and 15 bases lay in between. DNA for the CDR3: TGCGCCAGCAGCTTCAACGGGGGGAGCGGCTATGGCTACACCTTC. Its protein product is CASSFNGGSGYGYTF.

The CDR3 spells CASSEYEDRDTEAFF. CDR3 bases: TGTGCCAGCAGTGAATACGAGGACAGGGACACTGAAGCTTTCTTT. The chain couples TRBV2 to TRBJ1-1, with 8 bases aligning to TRBD1. From germline, CDR1 is SNHLY and CDR2 FYNNEI. V shed 2 bases and J 3 bases; nucleotides not matched to a gene: 5. CDR3 length: 15 residues.

This clone showed up just once. The chain recombines TRBV4-1 with TRBJ1-3; D not certain. The CDR3 is 12 amino acids. Looked up from germline, CDR1 is MGHRA and CDR2 is YSYEKL. Trimming shortened V by 0 bases and J by 10 bases, and 7 bases separated the two germline ends. The CDR3 region is CASSQDGRTIYF. CDR3 nucleotides: TGCGCCAGCAGCCAAGATGGGAGGACCATATATTTT.

The table lists this clone with a few counts. V and J are TRBV6-1 and TRBJ1-3, with D unresolved. Deletions cut 0 bases from V and 2 bases from J, with 11 bases between. Looked up from germline, CDR1 is MNHNS and CDR2 is SASEGT. This CDR3 spans 16 amino acids. In nucleotides, the CDR3 is TGTGCCAGCAGTGAAGCAAAGGCAGAACCTGGAAACACCATATATTTT. Translated, it gives CASSEAKAEPGNTIYF.

This clone appeared a few times. This chain links TRBV24-1 with TRBJ2-1, with 13 nucleotides matching TRBD2. The V and J ends lost 5 bases and 3 bases, in that order; junction bases with no gene match: 12. In germline, CDR1 is KGHDR, CDR2 SFDVKD. This CDR3 is built from 19 residues. CDR3: CATSGARTSGREVYNEQFF. CDR3 DNA: TGTGCCACCAGTGGGGCTAGGACTAGCGGGAGAGAGGTCTACAATGAGCAGTTCTTC.

V gene TRBV5-1 combines with J gene TRBJ2-1, with 11 bases matching TRBD2. J was trimmed by 0 bases and V by 2 bases; bases with no gene match: 4. This CDR3 contains 17 residues. Germline lookup yields CDR1 SGHRS and CDR2 YFSETQ. Here the CDR3 DNA reads TGCGCCAGCAGCTTACGACTAGCGGGACTCTCCTACAATGAGCAGTTCTTC. Amino acids: CASSLRLAGLSYNEQFF. Filled out from reference TRBV5-1 and TRBJ2-1, the complete variable domain reads KAGVTQTPRYLIKTRGQQVTLSCSPISGHRSVSWYQQTPGQGLQFLFEYFSETQRNKGNFPGRFSGRQFSNSRSEMNVSTLELGDSALYLCASSLRLAGLSYNEQFFGPGTRLTVL.

The chain recombines TRBV5-4 with TRBJ2-1; a weak D match, TRBD2 (6 bases). V was trimmed by 4 bases and J by 5 bases, leaving 13 bases between them. This CDR3 has 14 residues. The germline V gene has CDR1 SGHNT and CDR2 YYREEE (reference sequence). The CDR3 DNA follows: TGTGCCAGCAGCCAGGAGGGCCGCCACAATGAGCAGTTCTTC. It yields the protein CASSQEGRHNEQFF.

The J gene is TRBJ2-1, the V gene TRBV27, with a possible D match to TRBD2 (5 bases). CDR1 and CDR2 (germline): MNHEY, SMNVEV (reference sequence). With 3 bases removed from V and 0 bases from J, the gap between germline ends came to 21 bases. This CDR3 region has 19 residues. CDR3 loop: CASSFQSKIGSGSYNEQFF. The CDR3 region has the DNA TGTGCCAGCAGTTTTCAGTCGAAAATTGGGAGCGGCTCCTACAATGAGCAGTTCTTC.

The rearrangement uses TRBV6-5 and TRBJ2-5; D remains unclear. The CDR3 sequence is 14 residues long. Per the germline V gene, CDR1 is MNHEY and CDR2 is SVGAGI. Deletions cut 2 bases from V and 4 bases from J, with 11 bases between. CDR3 DNA: TGTGCCAGCAGTTACCCTGGCCACCCAGAGACCCAGTACTTC. Translation gives CASSYPGHPETQYF.

The chain uses TRBV2 and TRBJ2-1, with 10 bases identical to TRBD2. The V gene's germline CDR1 is SNHLY and CDR2 FYNNEI. CDR3 length: 15 residues. Trimming at V came to 8 bases and at J to 2 bases, leaving 6 bases not matched to a gene. CDR3 nucleotide sequence: TGTGCCAGCCTGGGACTAGCGCCTACCTACAATGAGCAGTTCTTC. Its translation: CASLGLAPTYNEQFF.

This chain connects TRBV19 to TRBJ2-3, with 8 bases matching TRBD1. Germline V CDR1 and CDR2: LNHDA, SQIVND (reference sequence). Trimming at V came to 6 bases and at J to 4 bases, leaving 9 bases not matched to a gene. CDR3 length: 15 amino acids. CDR3 bases: TGTGCCAGTAGCCCAGGGGGCTTGGGGGCAGATACGCAGTATTTT. Its protein product is CASSPGGLGADTQYF.

The chain joins TRBV19 to TRBJ1-3, with a possible D match to TRBD1 (6 bases). V lost 7 bases and J lost 1, with 11 bases in between. This CDR3 is built from 14 residues. Germline V gene sequence: CDR1 LNHDA, CDR2 SQIVND (reference sequence). The CDR3 spells CASIRGASGNTIYF. CDR3 sequence (DNA): TGTGCCAGTATCAGGGGAGCTTCTGGAAACACCATATATTTT.

The CDR3 reads CASSLTWGEGGETQYF. DNA for the CDR3: TGTGCCAGCAGCTTAACTTGGGGAGAGGGCGGGGAGACCCAGTACTTC. This rearrangement joins TRBV11-2 to TRBJ2-5, with D maybe TRBD2 (5 bases). Trimming removed 2 bases at V and 5 bases at J, with 18 bases between. The CDR3 contains 16 residues. In germline, CDR1 is SGHAT, CDR2 FQNNGV.

This sequence joins TRBV28 and TRBJ1-4; 10 bases fit TRBD1. Germline CDR1 is MDHEN and CDR2 is SYDVKM. The CDR3 runs 14 residues. The junction had 2 bases not matched to a gene; V was cut back by 3 bases and J by 7 bases. CDR3: CASSFRDRGEKLFF. The DNA of the CDR3 is TGTGCCAGCAGTTTCCGGGACAGGGGTGAAAAACTGTTTTTT.

The V and J genes are TRBV12-3 or TRBV12-4 and TRBJ1-4; TRBD1 might be the D (5 bases). The CDR3 consists of 12 residues. V was pared by 8 bases and J by 7 bases, with 11 bases between. Here the CDR3 DNA reads TGTGCCAGCCAGTGGGGGAGTGAAAAACTGTTTTTT. This sequence encodes CASQWGSEKLFF.

The chain couples TRBV5-1 to TRBJ2-7, with 8 bases lining up with TRBD1. V shed 4 bases and J 6 bases; nucleotides not matched to a gene: 6. The CDR3 has 13 amino acids. Germline CDR1 reads SGHRS; CDR2 reads YFSETQ. The CDR3 DNA follows: TGCGCCAGCAGCCCCGACAGGGGTGGCGAGCAGTACTTC. This codes for CASSPDRGGEQYF.

The V call is TRBV14, the J call TRBJ1-1, with D perhaps TRBD1 (5 bases). The CDR3 sequence is 15 residues long. V was shortened by 2 bases and J by 0 bases, with 10 bases between the two germline ends. Germline loops: CDR1 SGHDN, CDR2 FVKESK. CDR3 in amino acids: CASSQQGIMNTEAFF. As DNA, the CDR3 is TGTGCCAGCAGCCAACAGGGAATTATGAACACTGAAGCTTTCTTT.

This chain joins TRBV10-3 and TRBJ1-5; D may be TRBD1 (5 bases). CDR3 length: 14 amino acids. V lost 3 bases and J 0 bases, leaving 6 bases between the germline ends. Germline loops: CDR1 ENHRY, CDR2 SYGVKD. The CDR3 coding sequence is TGTGCCATCAGTGACGGGGGTAGCAATCAGCCCCAGCATTTT. Its translation is CAISDGGSNQPQHF.

The rearrangement uses TRBV28 and TRBJ2-7; D is uncertain. The CDR3 extends over 12 amino acids. V shed 1 base and J shed 4 bases, with 5 bases lying between them. CDR1 MDHEN and CDR2 SYDVKM come from the germline V gene. The CDR3, as DNA: TGTGCCAGCAGTTTATCGAATTACGAGCAGTACTTC. Its protein product is CASSLSNYEQYF.